Following are 30 T cell receptor beta chains from one sample sequenced in a study of blood T cells in healthy people across ages. Using a J-beta primer mix together with a sample-barcoded 5' primer, a second PCR was run for about 6 to 12 cycles. In TCRdb, the 5' RACE reads were re-called with MiXCR into one record per CDR3 protein. This table holds around 1.7 million distinct CDR3 sequences, 25% to 30% found once. The source material was blood. The receptor source for this set is a woman in her twenties or thirties in good health.

CDR3 loop: CASSLSVRGNTEAFF. The CDR3, as DNA: TGTGCCAGCAGTTTATCGGTCAGGGGGAACACTGAAGCTTTCTTT. The chain employs TRBV27 and TRBJ1-1, with D maybe TRBD1 (6 bases). The CDR3 spans 15 residues. Trimming pared 0 bases from V and 1 base from J, leaving 9 bases between. The V gene's germline CDR1 is MNHEY and CDR2 SMNVEV (reference sequence).

The rearrangement links TRBV2 to TRBJ2-7; no firm D call. The germline V and J ends were trimmed by 0 bases and 2 bases, with 5 bases remaining between them. The CDR3 has 13 residues. CDR1 and CDR2 (germline): SNHLY, FYNNEI. CDR3 nucleotide sequence: TGTGCCAGCAGTGAAGCTCGCACCTACGAGCAGTACTTC. This encodes CASSEARTYEQYF.

In this sample, this clonotype turned up many times. V gene TRBV29-1 combines with J gene TRBJ2-7; 9 nucleotides align to TRBD1. The V segment lost 6 bases and the J segment 7 bases; nucleotides outside the gene matches: 10. Germline V gene lookup returns CDR1 SQVTM and CDR2 ANQGSEA. There are 13 residues in the CDR3. The DNA of the CDR3 is TGCAGCGTGTTACCGGGACAGGGCGGTGAGCAGTACTTC. Its protein is CSVLPGQGGEQYF.

The V and J genes are TRBV20-1 and TRBJ1-5; D unclear. V was pared by 6 bases and J by 7 bases, with 19 bases between. This CDR3 spans 14 amino acids. Germline V CDR1 and CDR2: DFQATT, SNEGSKA (reference sequence). CDR3 in DNA: TGCAGTGCGAGCCGGGCCCATGCCGGCCAGCCCCAGCATTTT. Its protein product is CSASRAHAGQPQHF.

This clonotype was seen at least ten times. The rearrangement joins TRBV5-1 to TRBJ2-7; possibly TRBD1 for D (5 bases). The CDR3 extends over 13 amino acids. From germline, CDR1 is SGHRS and CDR2 YFSETQ. Deletions cut 4 bases from V and 2 bases from J, with 10 bases between. CDR3 sequence: CASSVREAYEQYF. CDR3 bases: TGCGCCAGCAGCGTCAGGGAAGCCTACGAGCAGTACTTC.

This clonotype has ten or more counts. The rearrangement links TRBV24-1 to TRBJ2-6; D is ambiguous. The CDR3 runs 17 residues. In germline, CDR1 is KGHDR, CDR2 SFDVKD. With 4 bases removed from V and 0 bases from J, the gap between germline ends came to 12 bases. In nucleotides, the CDR3 is TGTGCCACCAGTGACCCACGTGACAACTCTGGGGCCAACGTCCTGACTTTC. It codes for CATSDPRDNSGANVLTF.

V gene TRBV6-4 combines with J gene TRBJ2-7, with D possibly being TRBD1 or TRBD2 (6 bases each). Germline V gene lookup returns CDR1 MRHNA and CDR2 SNTAGT. Between the trimmed V and J ends, which lost 10 bases and 3 bases, there was a span of 19 bases. The CDR3 is made up of 14 amino acids. CDR3 sequence reads: CATTPGGGRYEQYF. The CDR3 DNA reads as TGTGCCACCACACCCGGGGGCGGGCGCTACGAGCAGTACTTC.

This clonotype was counted between two and nine times. The chain carries TRBV20-1 and TRBJ1-1, with D perhaps matching TRBD1 (5 bases). The CDR3 loop spans 14 amino acids. Trimming took 4 bases from V and 1 from J, leaving 13 bases between them. Germline values: CDR1 DFQATT, CDR2 SNEGSKA (reference sequence). CDR3 nucleotide sequence: TGCAGTGCTACCTCAGGGAGACCGAACACTGAAGCTTTCTTT. This gives the protein CSATSGRPNTEAFF.

This clonotype was recorded a few times. A read error may produce the germline difference seen at one junction end. The chain employs TRBV18 and TRBJ2-5; D remains ambiguous. Germline V CDR1 and CDR2: KGHSH, LQKENI. CDR3 length equals 14 residues. The CDR3 DNA reads TGTGCCAGCCCACCAATGGCCCCCAAGGAGACCCAGTACTTC. Translating gives CASPPMAPKETQYF.

This clonotype was seen a handful of times. This CDR3 reads CASSPVEGQGGIQYF. The CDR3 region has the DNA TGTGCCAGCTCACCAGTCGAAGGGCAAGGGGGCATTCAGTACTTC. This chain connects TRBV18 to TRBJ2-4, with D perhaps TRBD1 (6 bases). The CDR3 is 15 amino acids. V lost 2 bases and J lost 9, with 17 bases in between. Germline loops: CDR1 KGHSH, CDR2 LQKENI.

The CDR3 nucleotides read TGCAGTGCTACAACTAGCGCTTCCTACGAGCAGTTCTTC. This sequence encodes CSATTSASYEQFF. V and J are TRBV20-1 and TRBJ2-1, with 7 bases aligning to TRBD2. The CDR3 covers 13 residues. V lost 4 bases and J lost 10; bases outside the gene matches: 10. From germline, CDR1 is DFQATT and CDR2 SNEGSKA (reference sequence).

The CDR3 sequence: CASSQGWTSTGYTF. The CDR3, as DNA: TGTGCCAGCAGCCAAGGCTGGACATCAACGGGCTACACCTTC. The chain uses TRBV3-1 and TRBJ1-2; tentative D call: TRBD1 (5 bases). Germline V CDR1 and CDR2: LGHDT, YNNKEL (reference sequence). The CDR3 contains 14 residues. The germline V and J ends were trimmed by 1 base and 8 bases, with 14 bases remaining between them.

This clonotype was detected ten times or more. This chain joins TRBV4-1 and TRBJ2-6; the match to TRBD1 covers 7 bases. The CDR3 is made up of 19 amino acids. Germline CDR1 is MGHRA and CDR2 is YSYEKL. V lost 3 bases to trimming and J lost 0 bases; unmatched junction nucleotides: 11. The CDR3 coding sequence is TGCGCCAGCAGCCATGAATCGGGACAGTTCAACTCTGGGGCCAACGTCCTGACTTTC. Protein sequence: CASSHESGQFNSGANVLTF.

This clonotype was seen repeatedly, ten times or more. CDR3 DNA: TGCAGCGTTGCGTTAAGGCTAGCGGTACAAGAGACCCAGTACTTC. As protein: CSVALRLAVQETQYF. The chain employs TRBV29-1 and TRBJ2-5, with 7 bases matching TRBD2. The CDR3 loop spans 15 amino acids. CDR1 is SQVTM, CDR2 ANQGSEA, per germline. V gave up 4 bases and J gave up 2 bases; unmatched junction bases: 10.

The V gene is TRBV12-3 or TRBV12-4, the J gene TRBJ2-7; the D is unclear. The CDR3 is 14 residues long. V lost 2 bases, J lost 0 bases, and 8 bases lay in between. In nucleotides, the CDR3 is TGTGCCAGCAGTTTACAGCTGCGCTCCTACGAGCAGTACTTC. This encodes CASSLQLRSYEQYF.

Only a few counts were recorded for this clonotype. This chain connects TRBV12-3 or TRBV12-4 to TRBJ1-5; the D gene is possibly TRBD1 (6 bases). The CDR3 has 15 residues. Trimming pared 5 bases from V and 3 bases from J, leaving 14 bases between. The CDR3 nucleotides are TGTGCCAGCAGTCTAAGGGACATTACCAATCAGCCCCAGCATTTT. Its translation is CASSLRDITNQPQHF.

As DNA, the CDR3 is TGTGCTAGTGGTTTGGCTAAGAACTATGGCTACACCTTC. Translating it yields CASGLAKNYGYTF. The V gene is TRBV12-5, the J gene TRBJ1-2; D is unresolved. CDR1 and CDR2 from the germline V gene are LGHNT and FRNRAP. The CDR3 runs 13 residues. V lost 1 base and J 2 bases, leaving 5 bases between the germline ends.

This clonotype appeared a few times. The rearrangement joins TRBV29-1 to TRBJ2-1; D might be TRBD2 (6 bases). Germline V gene data show CDR1 as SQVTM and CDR2 as ANQGSEA. Trimming removed 3 bases at V and 7 bases at J, with 16 bases between. This CDR3 comprises 14 residues. CDR3 loop: CSVDRGARGNEQFF. In nucleotides, the CDR3 is TGCAGCGTTGATCGAGGGGCCCGGGGGAATGAGCAGTTCTTC.

V usage is TRBV7-9 and J usage is TRBJ2-7; maybe TRBD1 (7 bases). Germline-derived CDR1 and CDR2 are SEHNR and FQNEAQ (reference sequence). The CDR3 has 16 amino acids. V was cut by 5 bases and J by 4 bases, with 21 bases left in between. CDR3 sequence reads: CASSTAIGRGRYEQYF. The CDR3 bases are TGTGCCAGCAGCACTGCGATCGGCAGGGGGAGGTACGAGCAGTACTTC.

Details on this clonotype: A much larger clone lies one base from this, so it may be a read error. This chain joins TRBV7-6 and TRBJ1-1; weak D call: TRBD1 (5 bases). Germline CDR1 SGHVS, CDR2 FNYEAQ. This CDR3 is built from 14 residues. CDR3 nucleotides: TGTGCCCGCAGCTTAGGGCCAGGGACCACTGAAGCTTTCTTT. It yields the protein CARSLGPGTTEAFF.

The chain recombines TRBV10-1 with TRBJ2-1, with D possibly TRBD2 on 5 matching bases. This CDR3 has 15 amino acids. The germline V and J ends were trimmed by 5 bases and 9 bases, with 20 bases remaining between them. Germline V gene lookup returns CDR1 WNHNN and CDR2 SYGVQD (reference sequence). The CDR3 sequence is CASSPGPADHFEQFF. DNA of the CDR3: TGCGCCAGCAGTCCCGGACCAGCGGACCACTTTGAGCAGTTCTTC.

This chain joins TRBV5-1 and TRBJ2-7; D is uncertain. The CDR3 contains 13 residues. V dropped 4 bases and J dropped 3 bases, with 11 bases sitting between them. Germline V gene data show CDR1 as SGHRS and CDR2 as YFSETQ. CDR3 loop: CASSLLRYYEQYF. The CDR3 DNA reads as TGCGCCAGCAGCCTGCTGAGATACTACGAGCAGTACTTC.

This chain joins TRBV14 and TRBJ2-1; D is undetermined. The germline CDR1 and CDR2 sequences are SGHDN and FVKESK. V lost 1 base, J lost 10 bases, and 8 bases lay in between. This CDR3 contains 12 residues. The CDR3 sequence: CASSQGGWEQFF. The CDR3 DNA follows: TGTGCCAGCAGCCAAGGCGGTTGGGAGCAGTTCTTC.

The table lists this clonotype with a few counts. The rearrangement uses TRBV3-1 and TRBJ1-4; tentatively, D is TRBD1 (5 bases). V was trimmed by 0 bases and J by 5 bases, leaving 13 bases between them. Germline CDR1 is LGHDT and CDR2 is YNNKEL (reference sequence). The CDR3 sequence is 16 residues long. As DNA, the CDR3 is TGTGCCAGCAGCCAAGACTCAGGGCCTCGAAATGAAAAACTGTTTTTT. Its protein product is CASSQDSGPRNEKLFF.

This clonotype was seen a single time. The V call is TRBV11-2, the J call TRBJ2-3; D may correspond to TRBD1 or TRBD2 (5 bases each). Trimming pared 0 bases from V and 0 bases from J, leaving 28 bases between. In germline, CDR1 is SGHAT, CDR2 FQNNGV. The CDR3 loop spans 22 amino acids. The CDR3: CASSLDQPGRQRTRTSTDTQYF. CDR3 DNA: TGTGCCAGCAGCTTAGACCAACCGGGACGTCAGCGGACTCGTACTAGCACAGATACGCAGTATTTT. The complete variable domain, with remaining parts taken from reference TRBV11-2 and TRBJ2-3, reads EAGVAQSPRYKIIEKRQSVAFWCNPISGHATLYWYQQILGQGPKLLIQFQNNGVVDDSQLPKDRFSAERLKGVDSTLKIQPAKLEDSAVYLCASSLDQPGRQRTRTSTDTQYFGPGTRLTVL.

The CDR3 region has the DNA TGTGCCAGCAGCTTAGATGGAGGGCTTTCGAACAATGAGCAGTTCTTC. Its protein is CASSLDGGLSNNEQFF. This rearrangement joins TRBV11-2 to TRBJ2-1, with a possible D match to TRBD2 (6 bases). Trimming cost V 0 bases and J 5 bases, with 14 bases left between them. The CDR3 sequence is 16 residues long. Germline values: CDR1 SGHAT, CDR2 FQNNGV.

This clonotype occurred many times. The chain uses TRBV5-1 and TRBJ2-3, with 9 nucleotides matching TRBD1. Germline V lookup: CDR1 SGHRS, CDR2 YFSETQ. V was pared by 3 bases and J by 7 bases, with 6 bases of the junction left unmatched. The CDR3 sequence is 14 residues long. CDR3 amino acids: CASSSTGGENTQYF. DNA of the CDR3: TGCGCCAGCAGCTCGACAGGGGGGGAGAATACGCAGTATTTT.

The chain couples TRBV6-1 to TRBJ1-2; the D is unclear. Germline CDR1 and CDR2: MNHNS and SASEGT. V lost 4 bases, J lost 2 bases, and 8 bases lay in between. The CDR3 is 13 amino acids. The CDR3 sequence: CASSAEANYGYTF. CDR3 nucleotides: TGTGCCAGCAGTGCAGAGGCGAACTATGGCTACACCTTC.

There are many counts of this clonotype. This rearrangement joins TRBV2 to TRBJ2-1, with 7 positions matching TRBD2. The V segment lost 7 bases and the J segment 4 bases; nucleotides outside the gene matches: 10. Germline CDR1 SNHLY, CDR2 FYNNEI. The CDR3 is made up of 15 amino acids. The CDR3: CASTTSAGEYNEQFF. CDR3 sequence (DNA): TGTGCCAGCACCACTTCCGCGGGGGAGTACAATGAGCAGTTCTTC.

The table lists this clonotype with a few counts. This chain uses TRBV9 with TRBJ2-6; D is perhaps TRBD1 (5 bases). Trimming removed 4 bases from V and 4 bases from J, with 12 bases in between. The CDR3 has 15 amino acids. The V gene's germline CDR1 is SGDLS and CDR2 YYNGEE. The CDR3 nucleotides read TGTGCCAGCAGCTTGGGGCAGTACGGGGCCAACGTCCTGACTTTC. Translating it yields CASSLGQYGANVLTF.